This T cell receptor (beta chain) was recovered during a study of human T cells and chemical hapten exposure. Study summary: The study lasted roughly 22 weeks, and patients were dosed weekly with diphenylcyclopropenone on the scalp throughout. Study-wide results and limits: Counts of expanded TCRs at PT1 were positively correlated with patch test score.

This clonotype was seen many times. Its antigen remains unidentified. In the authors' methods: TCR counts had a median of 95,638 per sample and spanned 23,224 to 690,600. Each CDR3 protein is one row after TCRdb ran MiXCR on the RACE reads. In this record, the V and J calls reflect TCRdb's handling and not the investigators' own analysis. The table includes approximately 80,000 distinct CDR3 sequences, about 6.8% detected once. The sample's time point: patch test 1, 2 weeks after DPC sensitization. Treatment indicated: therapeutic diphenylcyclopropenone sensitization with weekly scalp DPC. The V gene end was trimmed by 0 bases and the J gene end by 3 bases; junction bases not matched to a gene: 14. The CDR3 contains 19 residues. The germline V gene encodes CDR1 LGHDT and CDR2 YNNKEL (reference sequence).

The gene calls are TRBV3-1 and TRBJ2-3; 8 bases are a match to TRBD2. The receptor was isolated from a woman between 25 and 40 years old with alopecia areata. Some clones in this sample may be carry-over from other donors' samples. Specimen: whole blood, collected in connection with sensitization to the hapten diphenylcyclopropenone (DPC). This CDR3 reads CASSQDLNGGALRTDTQYF. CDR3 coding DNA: TGTGCCAGCAGCCAAGATCTTAACGGGGGGGCCTTGAGGACAGATACGCAGTATTTT.